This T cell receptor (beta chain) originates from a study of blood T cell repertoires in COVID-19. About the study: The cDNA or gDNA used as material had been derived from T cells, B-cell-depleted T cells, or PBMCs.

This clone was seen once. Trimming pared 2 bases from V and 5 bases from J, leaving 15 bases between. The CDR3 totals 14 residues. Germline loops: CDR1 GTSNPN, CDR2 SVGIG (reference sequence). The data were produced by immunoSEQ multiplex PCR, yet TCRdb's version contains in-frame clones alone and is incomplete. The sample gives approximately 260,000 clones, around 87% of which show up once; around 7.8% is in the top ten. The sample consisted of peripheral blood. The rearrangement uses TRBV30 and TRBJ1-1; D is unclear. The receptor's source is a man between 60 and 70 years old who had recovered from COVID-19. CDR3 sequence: CAWSHFTGRTEAFF. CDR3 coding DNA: TGTGCCTGGAGTCATTTTACCGGGAGGACTGAAGCTTTCTTT.